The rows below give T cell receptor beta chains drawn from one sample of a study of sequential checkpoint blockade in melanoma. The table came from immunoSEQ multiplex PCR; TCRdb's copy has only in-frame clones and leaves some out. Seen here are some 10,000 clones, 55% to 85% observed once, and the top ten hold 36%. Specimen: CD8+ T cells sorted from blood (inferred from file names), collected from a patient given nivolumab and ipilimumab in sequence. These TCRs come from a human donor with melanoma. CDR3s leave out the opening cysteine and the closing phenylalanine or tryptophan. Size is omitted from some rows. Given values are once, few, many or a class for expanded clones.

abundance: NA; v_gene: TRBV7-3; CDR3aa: ASSIMGGPVYEQY
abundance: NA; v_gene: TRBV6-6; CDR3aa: ASSIHDSNQPQH
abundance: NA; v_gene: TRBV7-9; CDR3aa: ASSLPGISYEQY
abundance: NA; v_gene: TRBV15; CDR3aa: AIGAGRSTDTQY
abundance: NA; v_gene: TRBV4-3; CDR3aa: ASSPRTISDDGRTNFYEQY
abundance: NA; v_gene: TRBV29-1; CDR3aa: SVGTGGAYEQY
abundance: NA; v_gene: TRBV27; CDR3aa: ASSLSRRLALRSSYEQY
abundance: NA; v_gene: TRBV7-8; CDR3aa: ASSSRSGSYNEQF
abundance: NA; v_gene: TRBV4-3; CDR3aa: ASSRGTGDTGELF
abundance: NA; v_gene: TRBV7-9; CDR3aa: ASSLETGAVEQF
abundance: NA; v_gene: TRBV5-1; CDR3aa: ASSLDPGFDEQF
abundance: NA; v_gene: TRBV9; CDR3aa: ASSDSGTDLNEQF
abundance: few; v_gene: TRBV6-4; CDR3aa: ASSEEADSEAF
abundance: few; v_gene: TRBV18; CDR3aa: ASSDRPYEQY
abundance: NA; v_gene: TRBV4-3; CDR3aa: ASSQMPGGGTGNEQF
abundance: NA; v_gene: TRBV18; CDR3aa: ASSPMSSGSANEQF
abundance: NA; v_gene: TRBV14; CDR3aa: ASRGVGYNEQF
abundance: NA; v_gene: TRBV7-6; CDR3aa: ASSGEDRGADSGRSYNEQF
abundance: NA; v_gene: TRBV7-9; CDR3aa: ASSVRTGQTNNEQF
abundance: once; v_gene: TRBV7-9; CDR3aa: ASRSDRRNTEAF
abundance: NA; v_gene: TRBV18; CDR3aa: ASSPLQDSTGELF
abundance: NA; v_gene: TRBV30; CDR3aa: AWSLGSAYEQY
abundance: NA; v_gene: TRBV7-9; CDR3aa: ASQEGGTEAF
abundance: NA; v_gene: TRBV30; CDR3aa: AWSSGDYNEQF
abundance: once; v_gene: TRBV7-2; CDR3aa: ASSSLAGAGTYEQY
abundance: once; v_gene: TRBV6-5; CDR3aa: ASRASGEETQY